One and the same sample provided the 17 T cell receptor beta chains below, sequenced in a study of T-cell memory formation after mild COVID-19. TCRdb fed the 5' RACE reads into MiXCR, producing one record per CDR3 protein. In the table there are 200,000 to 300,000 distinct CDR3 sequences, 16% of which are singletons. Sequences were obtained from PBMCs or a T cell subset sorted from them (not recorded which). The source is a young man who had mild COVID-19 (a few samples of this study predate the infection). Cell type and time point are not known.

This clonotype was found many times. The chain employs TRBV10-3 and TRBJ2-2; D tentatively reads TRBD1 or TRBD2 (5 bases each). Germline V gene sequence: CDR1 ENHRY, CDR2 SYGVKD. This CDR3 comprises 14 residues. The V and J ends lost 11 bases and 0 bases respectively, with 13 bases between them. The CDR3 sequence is CAVNRDANTGELFF. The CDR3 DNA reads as TGTGCCGTAAACCGGGACGCGAACACCGGGGAGCTGTTTTTT.

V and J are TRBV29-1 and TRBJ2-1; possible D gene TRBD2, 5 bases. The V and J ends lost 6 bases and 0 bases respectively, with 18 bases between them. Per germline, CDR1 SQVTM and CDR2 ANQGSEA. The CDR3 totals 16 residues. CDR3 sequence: CSVSGRNDYSYNEQFF. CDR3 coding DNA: TGCAGCGTCTCGGGCCGAAACGACTACTCCTACAATGAGCAGTTCTTC.

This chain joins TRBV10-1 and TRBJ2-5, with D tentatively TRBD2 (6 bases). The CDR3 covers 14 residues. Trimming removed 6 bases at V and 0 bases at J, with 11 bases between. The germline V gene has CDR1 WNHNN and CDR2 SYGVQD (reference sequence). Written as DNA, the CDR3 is TGCGCCAGCAGCGGAGGAGGGTACCAAGAGACCCAGTACTTC. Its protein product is CASSGGGYQETQYF.

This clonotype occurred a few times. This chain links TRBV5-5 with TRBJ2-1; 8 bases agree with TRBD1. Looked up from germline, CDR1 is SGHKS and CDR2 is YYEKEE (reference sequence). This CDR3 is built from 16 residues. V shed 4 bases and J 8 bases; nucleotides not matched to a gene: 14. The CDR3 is CASSRRTGMLFDEQFF. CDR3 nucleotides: TGTGCCAGCAGCCGCCGGACAGGGATGCTATTTGATGAGCAGTTCTTC.

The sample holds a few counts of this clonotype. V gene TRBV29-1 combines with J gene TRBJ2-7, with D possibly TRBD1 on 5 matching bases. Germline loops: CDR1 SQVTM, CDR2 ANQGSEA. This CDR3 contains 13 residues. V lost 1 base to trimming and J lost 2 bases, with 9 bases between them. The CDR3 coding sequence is TGCAGCGTTGAAGTGACAGCGCCCTACGAGCAGTACTTC. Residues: CSVEVTAPYEQYF.

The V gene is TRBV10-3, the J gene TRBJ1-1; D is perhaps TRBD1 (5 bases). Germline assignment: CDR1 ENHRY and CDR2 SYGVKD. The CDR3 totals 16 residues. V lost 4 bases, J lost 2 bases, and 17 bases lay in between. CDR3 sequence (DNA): TGTGCCATCAGTGGAGGGGCACCGACCATAAACACTGAAGCTTTCTTT. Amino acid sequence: CAISGGAPTINTEAFF.

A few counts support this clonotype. CDR3 sequence reads: CASSQLAAEDTQYF. The DNA for the CDR3 is TGCGCCAGCAGCCAACTAGCGGCCGAGGATACGCAGTATTTT. The chain is built from TRBV5-1 and TRBJ2-3; 8 bases fit TRBD2. J gave up 6 bases and V 4 bases, and 7 bases lay outside the gene matches. Germline CDR1 is SGHRS and CDR2 is YFSETQ. This CDR3 spans 14 amino acids.

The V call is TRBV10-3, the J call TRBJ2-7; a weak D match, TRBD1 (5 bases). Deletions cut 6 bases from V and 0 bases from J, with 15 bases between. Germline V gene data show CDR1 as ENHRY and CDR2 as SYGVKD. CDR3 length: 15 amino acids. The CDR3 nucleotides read TGTGCCATCAGAGTTAACAGGTTTAGCTCCTACGAGCAGTACGTC. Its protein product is CAIRVNRFSSYEQYV.

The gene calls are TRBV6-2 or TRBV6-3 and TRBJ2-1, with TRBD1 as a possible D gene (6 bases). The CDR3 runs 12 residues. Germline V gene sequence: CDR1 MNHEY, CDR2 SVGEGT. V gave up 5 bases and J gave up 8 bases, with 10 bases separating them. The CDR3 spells CASSITGHEQFF. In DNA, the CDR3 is TGTGCCAGCAGTATAACAGGGCATGAGCAGTTCTTC.

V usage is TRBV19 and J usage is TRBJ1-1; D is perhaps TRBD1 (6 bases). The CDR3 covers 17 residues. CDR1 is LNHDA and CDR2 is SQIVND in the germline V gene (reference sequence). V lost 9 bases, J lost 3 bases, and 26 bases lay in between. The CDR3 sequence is CASLNRWGAAFHTEAFF. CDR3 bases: TGTGCCAGCCTCAACCGGTGGGGGGCAGCTTTTCACACTGAAGCTTTCTTT.

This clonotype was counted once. For the CDR3, the DNA is TGTGCCAGCAGTTACTTGGGACGATCGCAAGAGACCCAGTACTTC. Translating gives CASSYLGRSQETQYF. The chain uses TRBV6-2 or TRBV6-3 and TRBJ2-5, with D perhaps given as TRBD1 or TRBD2 (5 bases each). The CDR3 runs 15 residues. Germline V gene data show CDR1 as MNHEY and CDR2 as SVGEGT. Deletions cut 1 base from V and 2 bases from J, with 11 bases between.

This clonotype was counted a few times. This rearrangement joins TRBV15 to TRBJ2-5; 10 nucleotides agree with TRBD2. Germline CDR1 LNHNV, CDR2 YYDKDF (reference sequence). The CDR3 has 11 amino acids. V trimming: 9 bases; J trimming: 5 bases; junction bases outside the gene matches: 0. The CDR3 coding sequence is TGTGCCACTAGCGGGGGGGAGACCCAGTACTTC. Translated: CATSGGETQYF.

CDR3 sequence: CASLLAGADTFSNQPQHF. CDR3 in DNA: TGTGCTAGTTTACTCGCCGGGGCAGACACCTTTAGCAATCAGCCCCAGCATTTT. The V gene is TRBV12-5, the J gene TRBJ1-5; D is possibly TRBD1 (5 bases). V lost 8 bases, J lost 0 bases, and 23 bases lay in between. Germline CDR1 reads LGHNT; CDR2 reads FRNRAP. CDR3 length equals 18 residues.

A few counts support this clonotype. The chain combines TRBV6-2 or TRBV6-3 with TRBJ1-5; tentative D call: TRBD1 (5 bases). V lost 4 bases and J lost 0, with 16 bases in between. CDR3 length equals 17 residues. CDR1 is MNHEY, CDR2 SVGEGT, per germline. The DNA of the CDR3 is TGTGCCAGCAGTTCAAGCAGGGAGGGCTATAGCAATCAGCCCCAGCATTTT. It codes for CASSSSREGYSNQPQHF.

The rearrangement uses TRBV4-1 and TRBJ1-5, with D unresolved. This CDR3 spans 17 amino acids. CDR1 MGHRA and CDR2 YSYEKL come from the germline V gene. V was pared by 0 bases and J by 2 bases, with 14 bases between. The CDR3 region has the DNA TGCGCCAGCAGCCAAGAAACCCGCTCGAGGGGCAATCAGCCCCAGCATTTT. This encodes CASSQETRSRGNQPQHF.

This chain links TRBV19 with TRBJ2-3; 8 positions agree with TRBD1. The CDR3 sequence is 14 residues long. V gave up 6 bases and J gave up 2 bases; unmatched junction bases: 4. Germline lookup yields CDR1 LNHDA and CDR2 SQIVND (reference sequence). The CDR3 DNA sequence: TGTGCCAGTAGGCACCAGGGGGCCACAGATACGCAGTATTTT. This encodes CASRHQGATDTQYF.

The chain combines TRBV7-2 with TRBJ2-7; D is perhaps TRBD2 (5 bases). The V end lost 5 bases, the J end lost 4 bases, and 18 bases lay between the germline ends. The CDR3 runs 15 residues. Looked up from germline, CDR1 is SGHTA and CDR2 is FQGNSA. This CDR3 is CASSEGLSVGYEQYV. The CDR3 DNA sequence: TGTGCCAGCAGCGAAGGACTGTCCGTAGGGTACGAGCAGTACGTC.